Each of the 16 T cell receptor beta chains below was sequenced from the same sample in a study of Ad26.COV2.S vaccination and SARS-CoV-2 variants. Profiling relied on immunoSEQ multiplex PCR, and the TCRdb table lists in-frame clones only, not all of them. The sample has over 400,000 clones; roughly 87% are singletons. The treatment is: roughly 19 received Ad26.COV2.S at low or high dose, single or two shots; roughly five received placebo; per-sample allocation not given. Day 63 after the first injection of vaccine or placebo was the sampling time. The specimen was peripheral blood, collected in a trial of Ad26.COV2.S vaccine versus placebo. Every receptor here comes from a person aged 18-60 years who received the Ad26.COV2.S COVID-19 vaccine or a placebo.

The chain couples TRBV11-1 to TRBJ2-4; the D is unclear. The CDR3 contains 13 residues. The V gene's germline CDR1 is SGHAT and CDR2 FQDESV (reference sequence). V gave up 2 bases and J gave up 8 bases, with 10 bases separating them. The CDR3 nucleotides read TGTGCCAGCAGCTTATCTGGCCAAGACATTCAGTACTTC. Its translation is CASSLSGQDIQYF.

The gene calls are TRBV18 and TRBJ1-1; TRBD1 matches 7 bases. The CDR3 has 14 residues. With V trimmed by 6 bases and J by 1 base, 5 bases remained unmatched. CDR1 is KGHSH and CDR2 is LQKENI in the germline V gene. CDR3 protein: CASSPTGTNTEAFF. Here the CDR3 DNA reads TGTGCCAGCTCCCCGACAGGGACGAACACTGAAGCTTTCTTT.

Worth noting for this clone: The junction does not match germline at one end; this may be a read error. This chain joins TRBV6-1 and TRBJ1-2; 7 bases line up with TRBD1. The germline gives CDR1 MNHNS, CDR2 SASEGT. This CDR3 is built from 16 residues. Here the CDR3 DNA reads TGTGCCAGCAGAGAAGGGACAGCAATCAGAAACTATGGCTACACCTTC. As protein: CASREGTAIRNYGYTF.

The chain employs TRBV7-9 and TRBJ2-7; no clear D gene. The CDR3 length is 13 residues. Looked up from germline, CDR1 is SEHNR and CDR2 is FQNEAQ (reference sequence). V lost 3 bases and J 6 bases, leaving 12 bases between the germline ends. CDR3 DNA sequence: TGTGCCAGCAGCTTCCTTGAAACGGGCGAGCAGTACGTC. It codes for CASSFLETGEQYV.

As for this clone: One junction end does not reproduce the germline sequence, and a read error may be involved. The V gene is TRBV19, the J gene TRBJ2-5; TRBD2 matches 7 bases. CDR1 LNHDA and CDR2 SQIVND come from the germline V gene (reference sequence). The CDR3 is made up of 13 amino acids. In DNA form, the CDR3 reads TGTGCCAGTAGGATAGGGGAGGGAGAGACCCAGTACTTC. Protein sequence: CASRIGEGETQYF.

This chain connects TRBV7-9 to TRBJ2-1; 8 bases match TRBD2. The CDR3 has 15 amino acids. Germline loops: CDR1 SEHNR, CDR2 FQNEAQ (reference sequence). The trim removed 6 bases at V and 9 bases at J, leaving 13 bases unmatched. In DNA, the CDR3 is TGTGCCAGCAGGACTCTAGCGGGCGAGGGCGGTGAGCAGTTCTTC. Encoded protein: CASRTLAGEGGEQFF.

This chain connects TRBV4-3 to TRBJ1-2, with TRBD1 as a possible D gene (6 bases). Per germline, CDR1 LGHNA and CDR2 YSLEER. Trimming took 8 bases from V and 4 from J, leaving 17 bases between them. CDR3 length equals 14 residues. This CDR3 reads CASGSLGGFYGYTF. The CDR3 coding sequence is TGCGCCAGCGGGTCTTTGGGGGGCTTCTATGGCTACACCTTC.

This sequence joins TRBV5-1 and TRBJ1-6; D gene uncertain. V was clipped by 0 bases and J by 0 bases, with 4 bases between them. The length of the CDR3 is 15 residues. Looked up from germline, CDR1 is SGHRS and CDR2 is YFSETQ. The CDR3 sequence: CASSLEISYNSPLHF. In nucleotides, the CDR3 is TGCGCCAGCAGCTTGGAGATCTCCTATAATTCACCCCTCCACTTT.

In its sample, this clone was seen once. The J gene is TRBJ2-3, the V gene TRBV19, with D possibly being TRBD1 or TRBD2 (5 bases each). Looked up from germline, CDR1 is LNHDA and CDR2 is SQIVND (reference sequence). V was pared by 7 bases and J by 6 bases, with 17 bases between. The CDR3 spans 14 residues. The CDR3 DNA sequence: TGTGCCAGTAAGGGAACCTCCCGGGGCGATACGCAGTATTTT. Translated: CASKGTSRGDTQYF. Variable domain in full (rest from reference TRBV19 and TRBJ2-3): DGGITQSPKYLFRKEGQNVTLSCEQNLNHDAMYWYRQDPGQGLRLIYYSQIVNDFQKGDIAEGYSVSREKKESFPLTVTSAQKNPTAFYLCASKGTSRGDTQYFGPGTRLTVL.

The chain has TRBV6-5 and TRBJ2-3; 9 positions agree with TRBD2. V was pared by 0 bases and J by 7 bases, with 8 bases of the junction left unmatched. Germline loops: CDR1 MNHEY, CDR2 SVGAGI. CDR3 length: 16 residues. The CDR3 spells CASSYSWASGGYTQYF. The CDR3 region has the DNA TGTGCCAGCAGTTACTCATGGGCGAGCGGGGGGTATACGCAGTATTTT.

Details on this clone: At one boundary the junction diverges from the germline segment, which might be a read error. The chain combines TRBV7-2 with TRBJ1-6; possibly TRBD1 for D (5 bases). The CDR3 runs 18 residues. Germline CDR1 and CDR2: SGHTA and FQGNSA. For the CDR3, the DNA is TGTGCCAGCAGCCTAGCTCCCGGGGGGGTGGGCTATAATTCACCCCTCCACTTT. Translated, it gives CASSLAPGGVGYNSPLHF. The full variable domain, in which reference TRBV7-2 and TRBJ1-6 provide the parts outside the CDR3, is GAGVSQSPSNKVTEKGKDVELRCDPISGHTALYWYRQSLGQGLEFLIYFQGNSAPDKSGLPSDRFSAERTGGSVSTLTIQRTQQEDSAVYLCASSLAPGGVGYNSPLHFGNGTRLTVT.

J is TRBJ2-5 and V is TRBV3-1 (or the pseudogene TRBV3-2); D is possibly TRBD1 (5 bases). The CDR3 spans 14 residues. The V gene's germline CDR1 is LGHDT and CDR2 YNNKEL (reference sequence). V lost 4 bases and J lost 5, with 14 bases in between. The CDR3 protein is CASSRTRVEETQYF. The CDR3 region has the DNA TGTGCCAGCAGCCGAACCAGGGTCGAGGAGACCCAGTACTTC.

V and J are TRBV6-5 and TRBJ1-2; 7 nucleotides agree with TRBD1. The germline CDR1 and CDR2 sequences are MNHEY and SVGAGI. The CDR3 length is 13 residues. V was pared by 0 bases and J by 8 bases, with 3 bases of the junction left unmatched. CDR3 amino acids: CASSYSRGLGYTF. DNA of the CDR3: TGTGCCAGCAGTTACTCTAGGGGGCTCGGCTACACCTTC.

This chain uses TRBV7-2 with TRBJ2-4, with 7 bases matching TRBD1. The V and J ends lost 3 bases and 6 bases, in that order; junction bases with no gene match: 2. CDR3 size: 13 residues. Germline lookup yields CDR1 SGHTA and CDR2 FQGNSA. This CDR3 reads CASSFNRGNIQYF. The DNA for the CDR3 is TGTGCCAGCAGCTTTAACAGGGGAAACATTCAGTACTTC.

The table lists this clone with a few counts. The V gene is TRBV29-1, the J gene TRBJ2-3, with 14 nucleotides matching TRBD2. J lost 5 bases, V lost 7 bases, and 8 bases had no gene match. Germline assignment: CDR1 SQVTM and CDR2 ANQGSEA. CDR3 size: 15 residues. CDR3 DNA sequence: TGCAGCGGGAGGGGACTAGCGGGGGACGGAGATACGCAGTATTTT. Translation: CSGRGLAGDGDTQYF.

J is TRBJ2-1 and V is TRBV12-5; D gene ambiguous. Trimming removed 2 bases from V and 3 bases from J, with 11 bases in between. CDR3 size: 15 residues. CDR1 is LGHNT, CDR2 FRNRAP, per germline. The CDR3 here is CASGLTAGDYNEQFF. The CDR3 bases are TGTGCTAGTGGTTTGACGGCTGGGGACTACAATGAGCAGTTCTTC.